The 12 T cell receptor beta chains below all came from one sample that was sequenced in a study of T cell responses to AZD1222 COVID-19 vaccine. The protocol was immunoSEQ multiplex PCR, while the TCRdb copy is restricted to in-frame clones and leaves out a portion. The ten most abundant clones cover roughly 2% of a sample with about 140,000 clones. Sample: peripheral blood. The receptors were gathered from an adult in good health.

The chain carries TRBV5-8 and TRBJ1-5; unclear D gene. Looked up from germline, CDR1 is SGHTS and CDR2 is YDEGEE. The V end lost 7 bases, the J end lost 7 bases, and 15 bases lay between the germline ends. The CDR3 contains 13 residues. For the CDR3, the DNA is TGTGCCAGCTCGGCTGCAACAATCCAGCCCCAGCATTTT. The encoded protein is CASSAATIQPQHF.

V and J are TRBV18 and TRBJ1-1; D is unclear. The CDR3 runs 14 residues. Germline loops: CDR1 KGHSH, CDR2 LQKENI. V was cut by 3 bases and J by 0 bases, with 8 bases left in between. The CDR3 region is CASSPVRMNTEAFF. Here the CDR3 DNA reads TGTGCCAGCTCACCGGTCCGGATGAACACTGAAGCTTTCTTT.

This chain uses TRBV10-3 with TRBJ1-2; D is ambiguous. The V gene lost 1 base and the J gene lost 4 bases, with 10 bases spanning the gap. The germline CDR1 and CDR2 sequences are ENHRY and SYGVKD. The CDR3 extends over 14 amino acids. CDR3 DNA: TGTGCCATCAGTGAGTTAGCAGCCGGCTATGGCTACACCTTC. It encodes CAISELAAGYGYTF.

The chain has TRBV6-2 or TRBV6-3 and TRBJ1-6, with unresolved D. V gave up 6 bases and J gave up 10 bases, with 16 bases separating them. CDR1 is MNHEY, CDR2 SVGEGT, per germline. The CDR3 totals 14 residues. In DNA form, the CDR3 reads TGTGCCAGCAGCCAACAAACTGTAGGATCACCCCTCCACTTT. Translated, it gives CASSQQTVGSPLHF.

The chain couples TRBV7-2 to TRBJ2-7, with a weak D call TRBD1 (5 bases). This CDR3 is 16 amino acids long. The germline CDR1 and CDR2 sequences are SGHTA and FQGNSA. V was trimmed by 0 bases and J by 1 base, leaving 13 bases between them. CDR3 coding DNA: TGTGCCAGCAGCTTAGCGCCTGGGGCAGTTTCCTACGAGCAGTACTTC. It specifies CASSLAPGAVSYEQYF. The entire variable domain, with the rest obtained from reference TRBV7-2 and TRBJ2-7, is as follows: GAGVSQSPSNKVTEKGKDVELRCDPISGHTALYWYRQSLGQGLEFLIYFQGNSAPDKSGLPSDRFSAERTGGSVSTLTIQRTQQEDSAVYLCASSLAPGAVSYEQYFGPGTRLTVT.

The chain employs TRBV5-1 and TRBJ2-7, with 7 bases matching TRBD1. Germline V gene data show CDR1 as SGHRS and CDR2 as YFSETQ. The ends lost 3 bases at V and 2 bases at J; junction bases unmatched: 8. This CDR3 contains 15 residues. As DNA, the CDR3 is TGCGCCAGCAGCTGGACGGGACAGTCTGCCTACGAGCAGTACTTC. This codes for CASSWTGQSAYEQYF.

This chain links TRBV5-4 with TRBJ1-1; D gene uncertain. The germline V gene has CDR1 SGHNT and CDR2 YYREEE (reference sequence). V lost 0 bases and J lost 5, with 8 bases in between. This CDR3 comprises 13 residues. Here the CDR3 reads CASSLETGTEAFF. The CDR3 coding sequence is TGTGCCAGCAGCTTGGAAACGGGGACTGAAGCTTTCTTT.

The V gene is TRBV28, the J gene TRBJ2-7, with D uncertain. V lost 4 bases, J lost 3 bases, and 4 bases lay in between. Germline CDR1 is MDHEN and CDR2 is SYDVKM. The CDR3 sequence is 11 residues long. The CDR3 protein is CASSSVYEQYF. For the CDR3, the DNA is TGTGCCAGCAGTTCCGTCTACGAGCAGTACTTC. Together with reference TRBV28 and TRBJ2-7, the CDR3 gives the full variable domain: DVKVTQSSRYLVKRTGEKVFLECVQDMDHENMFWYRQDPGLGLRLIYFSYDVKMKEKGDIPEGYSVSREKKERFSLILESASTNQTSMYLCASSSVYEQYFGPGTRLTVT.

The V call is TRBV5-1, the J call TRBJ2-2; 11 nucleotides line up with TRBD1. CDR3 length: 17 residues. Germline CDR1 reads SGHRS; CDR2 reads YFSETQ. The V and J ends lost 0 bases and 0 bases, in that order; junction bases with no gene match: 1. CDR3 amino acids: CASSLAGQGANTGELFF. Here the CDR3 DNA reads TGCGCCAGCAGCTTGGCGGGACAGGGGGCGAACACCGGGGAGCTGTTTTTT.

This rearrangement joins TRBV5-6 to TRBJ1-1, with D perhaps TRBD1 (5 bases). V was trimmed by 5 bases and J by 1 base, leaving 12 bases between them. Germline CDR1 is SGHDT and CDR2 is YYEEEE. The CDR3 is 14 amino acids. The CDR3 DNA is TGTGCCAGCAGGCGAGGGGTACAGAACACTGAAGCTTTCTTT. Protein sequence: CASRRGVQNTEAFF.

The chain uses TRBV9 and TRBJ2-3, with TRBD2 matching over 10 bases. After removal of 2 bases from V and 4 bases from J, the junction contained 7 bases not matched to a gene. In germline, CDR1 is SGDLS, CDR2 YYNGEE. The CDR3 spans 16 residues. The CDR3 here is CASSVGAGGPADTQYF. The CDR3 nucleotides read TGTGCCAGCAGCGTGGGAGCGGGGGGGCCCGCAGATACGCAGTATTTT.

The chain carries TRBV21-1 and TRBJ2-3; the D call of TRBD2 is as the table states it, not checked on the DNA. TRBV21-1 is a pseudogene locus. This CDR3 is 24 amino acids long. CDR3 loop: CASSKATWEGRLAGNFASTDTQYF. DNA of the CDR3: TGTGCCAGCAGCAAAGCGACTTGGGAGGGGAGACTAGCGGGAAATTTTGCTAGCACAGATACGCAGTATTTT.